A selection of T cell receptor beta chains follows, all from one sample in a study of blood T cell repertoires in COVID-19. Sequenced by immunoSEQ multiplex PCR; TCRdb stores in-frame clones only, minus some. The table shows about 98,000 clones, with approximately 80% occurring only once. Sequenced input: peripheral blood. The receptors were sampled from a human donor in a cohort sampled during active COVID-19. Both conserved end residues are part of each CDR3. Fields, in order: D gene, J gene, V gene, CDR3 protein. The D gene is left open where the match is weak.

>-|TRBJ2-3|TRBV6-1
CASSDREAGEDTQYF
>-|TRBJ1-2|TRBV7-9
CASSLPLGHPDNYGYTF
>-|TRBJ2-2|TRBV5-1
CASSLGGLNTGELFF
>TRBD2|TRBJ2-1|TRBV4-3
CASSQDSLAGGLNEQFF
>TRBD2|TRBJ2-1|TRBV20-1
CSASAGGAFDNEQFF
>TRBD1|TRBJ2-2|TRBV7-2
CASSSDRGPGELFF
>TRBD1|TRBJ2-2|TRBV7-8
CASSSQGAGELFF
>-|TRBJ2-3|TRBV7-2
CASSPGGGGTDTQYF
>-|TRBJ2-5|TRBV5-1
CASRRLDQETQYF
>-|TRBJ1-1|TRBV7-9
CASSSGELGAFF
>-|TRBJ2-3|TRBV9
CASSVGGGADTQYF
>TRBD2|TRBJ2-1|TRBV3-1/TRBV3-2
CASSPRTSGDYNEQFF
>TRBD1|TRBJ1-2|TRBV18
CASSLPGQGAYGYTF
>TRBD1|TRBJ2-5|TRBV2
CASRPDRGLSETQYF
>-|TRBJ1-1|TRBV28
CASRYTGLNTEAFF
>-|TRBJ2-3|TRBV7-7
CASSLGGQNTDTQYF
>TRBD1|TRBJ2-7|TRBV5-1
CASSPGTGSYEQYF
>-|TRBJ2-7|TRBV7-2
CASSLLLSYEQYF
>-|TRBJ1-6|TRBV28
CASSFGDYNSPLHF
>-|TRBJ2-3|TRBV11-3
CASSRGALTDTQYF
>TRBD2|TRBJ2-1|TRBV5-6
CASSSVTAGRNEQFF
>-|TRBJ2-7|TRBV29-1
CSVVLRGGLGTASYEQYF
>-|TRBJ1-1|TRBV3-1/TRBV3-2
CASSQSLIYTEAFF
>-|TRBJ1-2|TRBV27
CASSPTGGRVDGYTF
>-|TRBJ1-1|TRBV6-5
CASSYGQVNTEAFF
>TRBD1|TRBJ1-4|TRBV7-2
CASSHGTGVPNEKLFF
>-|TRBJ1-1|TRBV5-4
CASSLRVNTEAFF
>TRBD1|TRBJ1-4|TRBV6-6
CASSTRGNEKLFF
>TRBD2|TRBJ2-7|TRBV13
CASSGPGGSGGYEQYF
>-|TRBJ1-4|TRBV28
CASMISGAREKLFF
>TRBD2|TRBJ2-3|TRBV6-1
CASSEGSGDADTQYF
>TRBD1|TRBJ1-4|TRBV28
CASSWGKWGQTNEKLFF
>-|TRBJ1-1|TRBV5-1
CASSLQPRNTEAFF
>-|TRBJ2-1|TRBV5-1
CASSLVGRFSEQFF
>TRBD1|TRBJ2-7|TRBV28
CASLPGQRPYEQYF
>-|TRBJ1-4|TRBV28
CASSEPGDNEKLFF
>-|TRBJ2-3|TRBV6-1
CASSEVLEEQYF
>-|TRBJ1-6|TRBV12-3/TRBV12-4
CASREEVGNPLHF
>-|TRBJ2-5|TRBV7-2
CASSSSRETQYF
>TRBD2|TRBJ2-2|TRBV2
CASSLAGASNTGELFF
>-|TRBJ2-4|TRBV5-4
CASSLNEKSVNIQYF
>TRBD1|TRBJ1-3|TRBV7-9
CASSSDRVGGNTIYF
>TRBD1|TRBJ1-2|TRBV2
CASSPRTGGPYGYTF
>TRBD2|TRBJ2-3|TRBV4-1
CASSQDGLAGFPSTQYF
>-|TRBJ2-3|TRBV7-2
CASSFRFGNTQYF
>-|TRBJ2-7|TRBV3-1/TRBV3-2
CASSQGGGGGSYEQYF